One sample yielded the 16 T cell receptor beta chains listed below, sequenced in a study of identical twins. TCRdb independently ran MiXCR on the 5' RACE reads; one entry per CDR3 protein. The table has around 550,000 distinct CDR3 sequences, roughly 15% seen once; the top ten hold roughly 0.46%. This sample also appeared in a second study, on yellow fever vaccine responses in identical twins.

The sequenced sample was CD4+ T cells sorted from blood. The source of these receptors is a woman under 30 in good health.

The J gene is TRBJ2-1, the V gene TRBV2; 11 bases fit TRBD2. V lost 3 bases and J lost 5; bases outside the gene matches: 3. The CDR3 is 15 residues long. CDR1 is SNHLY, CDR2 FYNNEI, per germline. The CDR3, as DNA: TGTGCCAGCAGTGACAAGACTAGCGGGGACAATGAGCAGTTCTTC. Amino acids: CASSDKTSGDNEQFF.

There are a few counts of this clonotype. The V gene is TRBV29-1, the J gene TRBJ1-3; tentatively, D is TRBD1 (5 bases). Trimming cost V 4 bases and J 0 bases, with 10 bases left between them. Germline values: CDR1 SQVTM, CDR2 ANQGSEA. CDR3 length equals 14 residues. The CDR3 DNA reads TGCAGCGTTGCTGGGGACCTCTCTGGAAACACCATATATTTT. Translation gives CSVAGDLSGNTIYF.

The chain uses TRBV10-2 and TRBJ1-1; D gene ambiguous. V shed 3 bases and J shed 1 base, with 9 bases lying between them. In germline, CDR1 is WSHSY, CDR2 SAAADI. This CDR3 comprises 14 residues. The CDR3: CASSDVLWNTEAFF. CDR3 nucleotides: TGCGCCAGCAGTGATGTTCTTTGGAACACTGAAGCTTTCTTT.

The CDR3 reads CASSEVLGQSTDTQYF. The CDR3 nucleotides read TGTGCCAGCAGCGAGGTGTTGGGACAAAGCACAGATACGCAGTATTTT. The chain links TRBV5-8 to TRBJ2-3; maybe TRBD1 (6 bases). Germline CDR1 reads SGHTS; CDR2 reads YDEGEE. V gave up 4 bases and J gave up 0 bases, with 15 bases separating them. The CDR3 is 16 residues long.

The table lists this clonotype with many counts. The CDR3 DNA sequence: TGTGCCAGCTCACCTCAACCGGGACAGGGAGGCTACGAGCAGTACTTC. Protein product: CASSPQPGQGGYEQYF. This rearrangement joins TRBV18 to TRBJ2-7; 9 bases agree with TRBD1. The CDR3 is 16 amino acids. The germline gives CDR1 KGHSH, CDR2 LQKENI. J lost 3 bases, V lost 3 bases, and 9 bases had no gene match.

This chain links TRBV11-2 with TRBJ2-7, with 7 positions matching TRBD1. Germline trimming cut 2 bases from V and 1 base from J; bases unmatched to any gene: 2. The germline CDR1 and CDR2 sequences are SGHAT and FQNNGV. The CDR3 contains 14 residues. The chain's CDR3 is CASSLQGQSYEQYV. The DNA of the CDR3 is TGTGCCAGCAGCTTACAGGGACAGTCCTACGAGCAGTACGTC.

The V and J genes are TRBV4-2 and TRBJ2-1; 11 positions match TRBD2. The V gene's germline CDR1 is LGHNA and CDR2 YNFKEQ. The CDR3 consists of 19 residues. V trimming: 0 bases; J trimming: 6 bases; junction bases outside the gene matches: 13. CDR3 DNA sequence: TGTGCCAGCAGCCAAGATCTTAGGGGCGCTAGCGGGGGGACCAATGAGCAGTTCTTC. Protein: CASSQDLRGASGGTNEQFF.

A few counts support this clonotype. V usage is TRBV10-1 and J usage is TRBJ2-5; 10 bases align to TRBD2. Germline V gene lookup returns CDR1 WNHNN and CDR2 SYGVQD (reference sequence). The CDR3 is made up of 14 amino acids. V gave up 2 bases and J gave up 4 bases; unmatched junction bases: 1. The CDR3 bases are TGCGCCAGCAGTGAGCGACTAGCGGGAGAGACCCAGTACTTC. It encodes CASSERLAGETQYF.

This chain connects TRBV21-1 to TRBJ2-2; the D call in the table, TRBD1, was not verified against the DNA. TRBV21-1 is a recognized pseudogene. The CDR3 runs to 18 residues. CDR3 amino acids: CASSKDWALGPNTGELFF. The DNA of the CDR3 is TGTGCCAGCAGCAAAGATTGGGCGCTGGGTCCGAACACCGGGGAGCTGTTTTTT.

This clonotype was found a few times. The CDR3 loop is CASMSRGPYNEQFF. As DNA, the CDR3 is TGTGCCAGCATGAGCAGGGGACCCTACAATGAGCAGTTCTTC. J is TRBJ2-1 and V is TRBV6-1, with D tentatively TRBD1 (6 bases). The germline V gene encodes CDR1 MNHNS and CDR2 SASEGT. CDR3 length equals 14 residues. The germline V and J ends were trimmed by 7 bases and 2 bases, with 12 bases remaining between them.

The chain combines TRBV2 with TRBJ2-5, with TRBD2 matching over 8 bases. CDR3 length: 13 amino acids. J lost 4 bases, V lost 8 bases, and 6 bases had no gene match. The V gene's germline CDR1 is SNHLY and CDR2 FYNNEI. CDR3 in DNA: TGTGCCAGCCAGCCGGGACTAGGAGAGACCCAGTACTTC. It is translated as CASQPGLGETQYF. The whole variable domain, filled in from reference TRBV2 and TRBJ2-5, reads EPEVTQTPSHQVTQMGQEVILRCVPISNHLYFYWYRQILGQKVEFLVSFYNNEISEKSEIFDDQFSVERPDGSNFTLKIRSTKLEDSAMYFCASQPGLGETQYFGPGTRLLVL.

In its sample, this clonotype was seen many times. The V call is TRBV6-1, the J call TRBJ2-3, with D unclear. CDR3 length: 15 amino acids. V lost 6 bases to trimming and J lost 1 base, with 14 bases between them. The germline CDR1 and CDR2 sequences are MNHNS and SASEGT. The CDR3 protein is CASRSLVTGTDTQYF. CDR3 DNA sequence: TGTGCCAGCAGGTCGTTGGTTACGGGCACAGATACGCAGTATTTT.

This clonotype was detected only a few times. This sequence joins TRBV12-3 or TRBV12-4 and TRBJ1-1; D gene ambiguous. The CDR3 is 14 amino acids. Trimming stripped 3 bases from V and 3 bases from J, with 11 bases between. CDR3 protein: CASSFQDVYTEAFF. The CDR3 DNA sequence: TGTGCCAGCAGTTTTCAGGACGTATACACTGAAGCTTTCTTT.

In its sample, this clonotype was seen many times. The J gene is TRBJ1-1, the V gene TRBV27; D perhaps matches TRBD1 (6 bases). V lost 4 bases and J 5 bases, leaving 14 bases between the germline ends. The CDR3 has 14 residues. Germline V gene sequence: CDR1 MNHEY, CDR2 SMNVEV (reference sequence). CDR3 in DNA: TGTGCCAGCAGTTCGGGGGGCCCCGGTACTGAAGCTTTCTTT. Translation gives CASSSGGPGTEAFF.

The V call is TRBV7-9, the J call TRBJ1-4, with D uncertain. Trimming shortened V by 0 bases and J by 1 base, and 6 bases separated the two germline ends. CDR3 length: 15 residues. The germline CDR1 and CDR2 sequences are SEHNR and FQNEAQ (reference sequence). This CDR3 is CASSLAVLTNEKLFF. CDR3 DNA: TGTGCCAGCAGCTTAGCGGTCCTAACTAATGAAAAACTGTTTTTT.

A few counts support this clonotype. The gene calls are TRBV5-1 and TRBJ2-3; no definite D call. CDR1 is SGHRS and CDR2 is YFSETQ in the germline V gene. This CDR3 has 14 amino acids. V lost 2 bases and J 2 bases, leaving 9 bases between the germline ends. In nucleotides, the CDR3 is TGCGCCAGCAGCTTAAACAGATACACAGATACGCAGTATTTT. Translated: CASSLNRYTDTQYF.